These 21 T cell receptor beta chains came from one sample sequenced in a study of shared clonotypes between healthy human individuals. Only in-frame clones appear in the TCRdb table, and some are missing; sequencing was by immunoSEQ multiplex PCR. Among around 600,000 clones listed, 98% were seen once. CD45RO-negative, CCR7-positively selected cells formed the naive CD8 fraction, excluding terminally differentiated effector memory CD45RA+ cells. Sequencing was done on a sample of naive CD8+ T cells sorted from blood. These receptors originate from a man younger than 45 in good health.

The chain carries TRBV6-1 and TRBJ1-1; 12 positions match TRBD1. This CDR3 comprises 16 residues. Per the germline V gene, CDR1 is MNHNS and CDR2 is SASEGT. With 5 bases clipped from V and 5 bases from J, the junction kept 9 bases outside the gene matches. This CDR3 reads CASSKGTGGAGTEAFF. The CDR3 nucleotides are TGTGCCAGCAGTAAAGGGACAGGGGGCGCGGGGACTGAAGCTTTCTTT.

This chain links TRBV14 with TRBJ1-1; D call uncertain. The CDR3 runs 15 residues. V lost 2 bases to trimming and J lost 6 bases, with 16 bases between them. Germline V gene sequence: CDR1 SGHDN, CDR2 FVKESK. The CDR3 sequence is CASSQIGLLTSEAFF. CDR3 nucleotides: TGTGCCAGCAGCCAAATAGGACTTCTTACCTCTGAAGCTTTCTTT.

The genes are TRBV5-1 and TRBJ2-7, with a weak D call TRBD1 (5 bases). Trimming shortened V by 4 bases and J by 1 base, and 18 bases separated the two germline ends. Germline assignment: CDR1 SGHRS and CDR2 YFSETQ. The CDR3 length is 16 residues. CDR3 loop: CASSLLAQANSYEQYF. The CDR3 DNA reads as TGCGCCAGCAGCCTGCTGGCACAGGCGAATTCCTACGAGCAGTACTTC.

The sample holds one count of this clone. V usage is TRBV18 and J usage is TRBJ2-4; 9 bases align to TRBD2. Germline CDR1 is KGHSH and CDR2 is LQKENI. The length of the CDR3 is 16 residues. V dropped 0 bases and J dropped 4; count of bases not matched to a gene: 4. The CDR3 is CASSPPPSGEKNIQYF. The CDR3 coding sequence is TGTGCCAGCTCACCACCGCCTAGCGGGGAGAAAAACATTCAGTACTTC.

The V gene is TRBV19, the J gene TRBJ1-5; D is unclear. Germline loops: CDR1 LNHDA, CDR2 SQIVND (reference sequence). Trimming removed 5 bases from V and 5 bases from J, with 16 bases in between. The CDR3 consists of 15 residues. This chain's CDR3 is CASSHDMGSYQPQHF. CDR3 nucleotides: TGTGCCAGTAGTCATGACATGGGCTCCTATCAGCCCCAGCATTTT.

The chain joins TRBV6-5 to TRBJ2-3, with D unclear. The length of the CDR3 is 14 residues. Deletions cut 0 bases from V and 2 bases from J, with 6 bases between. Per the germline V gene, CDR1 is MNHEY and CDR2 is SVGAGI. The CDR3 DNA reads TGTGCCAGCAGTTACTCTGGCTTCACAGATACGCAGTATTTT. This gives the protein CASSYSGFTDTQYF.

The chain uses TRBV18 and TRBJ2-7; 7 bases agree with TRBD1. This CDR3 comprises 12 residues. The germline V gene has CDR1 KGHSH and CDR2 LQKENI. V shed 3 bases and J 5 bases; nucleotides not matched to a gene: 1. In DNA, the CDR3 is TGTGCCAGCTCACCGACAGGGAACGAGCAGTACTTC. Its translation is CASSPTGNEQYF.

The CDR3: CASSPTVSDNEQFF. The CDR3 nucleotides read TGTGCCAGCAGCCCGACAGTTTCTGACAATGAGCAGTTCTTC. The chain couples TRBV7-3 to TRBJ2-1, with D possibly being TRBD1 (5 bases). V lost 5 bases and J 5 bases, leaving 13 bases between the germline ends. Germline V CDR1 and CDR2: SGHTA, FQGTGA. The CDR3 spans 14 residues.

The V gene is TRBV19, the J gene TRBJ2-3; maybe TRBD2 (5 bases). The germline CDR1 and CDR2 sequences are LNHDA and SQIVND (reference sequence). This CDR3 spans 14 amino acids. The V gene lost 1 base and the J gene lost 3 bases, with 8 bases spanning the gap. The CDR3: CASSIVPGTDTQYF. DNA for the CDR3: TGTGCCAGTAGTATAGTTCCGGGGACAGATACGCAGTATTTT.

The J gene is TRBJ2-3, the V gene TRBV7-9; 7 bases map to TRBD1. CDR1 is SEHNR, CDR2 FQNEAQ, per germline (reference sequence). The CDR3 has 16 residues. J was trimmed by 3 bases and V by 5 bases; bases with no gene match: 11. CDR3 loop: CASSRGSDRVTDTQYF. The CDR3 bases are TGTGCCAGCAGCCGCGGGTCCGACAGGGTGACAGATACGCAGTATTTT. Full variable domain (missing parts from reference TRBV7-9 and TRBJ2-3): DTGVSQNPRHKITKRGQNVTFRCDPISEHNRLYWYRQTLGQGPEFLTYFQNEAQLEKSRLLSDRFSAERPKGSFSTLEIQRTEQGDSAMYLCASSRGSDRVTDTQYFGPGTRLTVL.

This clone occurred once. The chain couples TRBV11-3 to TRBJ2-5; TRBD1 matches at 9 bases. V lost 5 bases to trimming and J lost 5 bases; unmatched junction nucleotides: 3. The CDR3 is made up of 13 amino acids. Germline V lookup: CDR1 SGHNT, CDR2 YENEEA. This chain's CDR3 is CASSVGQGETQYF. The DNA of the CDR3 is TGTGCCAGCAGCGTCGGACAGGGGGAGACCCAGTACTTC.

In DNA form, the CDR3 reads TGTGCCAGCAGTGAAGGTGCGGGAGGCATGACAGATACGCAGTATTTT. Translated, it gives CASSEGAGGMTDTQYF. The chain employs TRBV2 and TRBJ2-3; TRBD2 matches 8 bases. Unmatched junction bases numbered 6, after V lost 1 base and J lost 3 bases. Germline V gives CDR1 SNHLY, CDR2 FYNNEI. The CDR3 runs 16 residues.

To note about this clone: A junction boundary mismatches the germline segment, possibly from a read error. The rearrangement joins TRBV29-1 to TRBJ2-1; TRBD2 is a possible D gene (5 bases). Looked up from germline, CDR1 is SQVTM and CDR2 is ANQGSEA. The CDR3 is made up of 13 amino acids. CDR3 nucleotides: TGCAGCGTTGAGGGCTGGGAGTACAGTGAGCAGTTCTTC. Encoded protein: CSVEGWEYSEQFF.

This chain uses TRBV4-1 with TRBJ2-1; D is perhaps TRBD2 (5 bases). This CDR3 is 12 amino acids long. Per germline, CDR1 MGHRA and CDR2 YSYEKL. Trimming stripped 4 bases from V and 9 bases from J, with 10 bases between. The CDR3 DNA reads as TGCGCCAGCAGCCCAACGGGGTTTGAGCAGTTCTTC. Residues: CASSPTGFEQFF.

The chain uses TRBV7-3 and TRBJ2-1, with TRBD2 identical over 8 bases. The CDR3 is 16 residues long. Per germline, CDR1 SGHTA and CDR2 FQGTGA. J gave up 15 bases and V 4 bases, and 20 bases lay outside the gene matches. The CDR3 bases are TGTGCCAGCAGCTCCCACGAGGTGCTTAGCGGGAATGGGCTGTTCTTC. Protein: CASSSHEVLSGNGLFF.

The sample holds one count of this clone. V gene TRBV27 combines with J gene TRBJ2-7; 9 nucleotides line up with TRBD1. V shed 11 bases and J 2 bases; nucleotides not matched to a gene: 7. This CDR3 comprises 13 residues. CDR1 and CDR2 from the germline V gene are MNHEY and SMNVEV (reference sequence). The CDR3 region has the DNA TGTGCCTCCCGGAGGGACAGGGCCTACGAGCAGTACTTC. Translating it yields CASRRDRAYEQYF.

The chain combines TRBV27 with TRBJ1-5; 7 bases are a match to TRBD1. The J segment lost 0 bases and the V segment lost 10 bases, leaving 9 bases of the junction unmatched. The germline CDR1 and CDR2 sequences are MNHEY and SMNVEV (reference sequence). This CDR3 has 15 amino acids. The CDR3, as DNA: TGTGCCACCCGGGACAGAATTAATAGCAATCAGCCCCAGCATTTT. This sequence encodes CATRDRINSNQPQHF.

This rearrangement joins TRBV10-3 to TRBJ2-5; tentatively, D is TRBD1 (6 bases). The CDR3 is 14 amino acids. Germline loops: CDR1 ENHRY, CDR2 SYGVKD. The V and J ends lost 7 bases and 4 bases respectively, with 16 bases between them. This CDR3 reads CAITNPGEGETQYF. The CDR3 coding sequence is TGTGCCATCACGAATCCAGGGGAAGGAGAGACCCAGTACTTC.

The J gene is TRBJ1-4, the V gene TRBV5-1; 7 bases agree with TRBD1. The CDR3 loop spans 14 amino acids. Germline V CDR1 and CDR2: SGHRS, YFSETQ. V dropped 4 bases and J dropped 6; count of bases not matched to a gene: 6. CDR3 sequence (DNA): TGCGCCAGCAGCCTACAGGGGCTCGATGAAAAACTGTTTTTT. Translated: CASSLQGLDEKLFF.

The V call is TRBV6-1, the J call TRBJ2-3, with D possibly matching TRBD1 (8 bases). The CDR3 is 16 residues long. Trimming removed 1 base from V and 6 bases from J, with 17 bases in between. Germline V lookup: CDR1 MNHNS, CDR2 SASEGT. The CDR3 loop reads CASSEDRGRAGDTQYF. DNA of the CDR3: TGTGCCAGCAGTGAAGACAGGGGGAGGGCCGGGGATACGCAGTATTTT.

V is TRBV13 and J is TRBJ2-1, with TRBD2 identical over 8 bases. From germline, CDR1 is PRHDT and CDR2 FYEKMQ (reference sequence). V lost 3 bases, J lost 7 bases, and 8 bases stayed unmatched. There are 15 residues in the CDR3. This CDR3 is CASSLREASLNEQFF. CDR3 bases: TGTGCCAGCAGCTTGCGGGAGGCCAGCCTTAATGAGCAGTTCTTC.